These T cell receptor beta chains were read from a single sample in a study of early T cells in non-severe SARS-CoV-2 infection. TCRdb re-called the 5' RACE reads with MiXCR, one entry per CDR3 protein. Of roughly 110,000 distinct CDR3 sequences in the sample, around 10% were seen once. The sample was whole blood. These receptors originate from an adult who was a healthcare worker with PCR-confirmed SARS-CoV-2 infection or an uninfected control (not recorded which). The CDR3 runs from the conserved cysteine through the conserved F or W. The D gene is left open where the match is weak. Not all rows give a size; the values are once, few, many and, for expanded clones, a class.

TRBV6-1	TRBD1	few	TRBJ1-1	CASSESRQGWTEAFF	TGTGCCAGCAGTGAATCTAGACAGGGATGGACTGAAGCTTTCTTT
TRBV6-1	.	once	TRBJ2-1	CASSAAGTPNEQFF	TGTGCCAGCAGTGCCGCCGGGACGCCGAATGAGCAGTTCTTC
TRBV3-1	.	many	TRBJ2-7	CASSQGGNYEQYF	TGTGCCAGCAGCCAAGGGGGTAACTACGAGCAGTACTTC
TRBV28	.	.	TRBJ2-3	CASRRALTDTQYF	TGTGCCAGCAGACGCGCCCTCACAGATACGCAGTATTTT
TRBV20-1	TRBD2	many	TRBJ2-1	CSARASGGADEQFF	TGCAGTGCTAGAGCATCGGGAGGGGCGGATGAGCAGTTCTTC
TRBV19	TRBD1	.	TRBJ1-4	CASNRQGPNEKLFF	TGTGCCAGTAACCGACAGGGTCCCAATGAAAAACTGTTTTTT
TRBV5-1	TRBD1	few	TRBJ2-1	CASSQTYRGSYNEQFF	TGCGCCAGCAGCCAAACCTACAGGGGATCCTACAATGAGCAGTTCTTC
TRBV7-6	.	few	TRBJ2-3	CASSYSDGTLTDTQYF	TGTGCCAGCAGCTATTCCGACGGGACCCTCACAGATACGCAGTATTTT
TRBV3-1	.	many	TRBJ2-1	CASSQTGEQFF	TGTGCCAGCAGCCAAACAGGAGAGCAGTTCTTC
TRBV10-3	.	many	TRBJ2-1	CAISERELAVNEQFF	TGTGCCATCAGTGAGCGCGAATTAGCGGTTAATGAGCAGTTCTTC
TRBV20-1	TRBD1	few	TRBJ1-2	CSTGGPNYGYTF	TGCAGCACAGGGGGCCCCAACTATGGCTACACCTTC
TRBV4-1	TRBD1	many	TRBJ2-3	CASSQAGGTQYF	TGCGCCAGCAGCCAAGCAGGGGGTACGCAGTATTTT
TRBV6-5	TRBD2	few	TRBJ2-3	CASSYSTGTSGFTDTQYF	TGTGCCAGCAGTTACTCCACCGGGACTAGCGGGTTTACAGATACGCAGTATTTT
TRBV6-2/TRBV6-3	.	many	TRBJ2-7	CASSSRRGDRTYEQYF	TGTGCCAGCAGTTCACGGCGGGGGGACAGGACCTACGAGCAGTACTTC
TRBV11-2	.	few	TRBJ2-7	CASSLGSREQYF	TGTGCCAGCAGCTTAGGTAGCCGTGAGCAGTACTTC
TRBV11-2	.	many	TRBJ2-6	CASSFQGGAGANVLTF	TGTGCCAGCAGCTTCCAGGGTGGGGCTGGGGCCAACGTCCTGACTTTC
TRBV27	.	few	TRBJ2-7	CASSASHLSSYEQYF	TGTGCCAGCAGTGCCTCTCACTTGAGCTCCTACGAGCAGTACTTC
TRBV5-1	.	.	TRBJ2-7	CASRTGPQRSYEQYF	TGCGCCAGCAGGACCGGACCCCAAAGGTCCTACGAGCAGTACTTC
TRBV5-1	TRBD1	many	TRBJ2-5	CASSLAATGSSETQYF	TGCGCCAGCAGCTTGGCCGCGACAGGGAGCTCGGAGACCCAGTACTTC
TRBV11-2	.	many	TRBJ2-1	CASSLGVYNEQFF	TGTGCCAGCAGCTTAGGAGTGTACAATGAGCAGTTCTTC
TRBV7-3	.	.	TRBJ1-1	CASSWGNTEAFF	TGTGCCAGCAGCTGGGGGAACACTGAAGCTTTCTTT
TRBV27	TRBD1	many	TRBJ1-2	CASRSLGQGARGYTF	TGTGCCAGCAGAAGCTTGGGGCAGGGGGCGAGAGGCTACACCTTC
TRBV6-1	.	.	TRBJ1-1	CASSDDYRGLAFF	TGTGCCAGCAGTGACGATTACCGCGGTCTAGCTTTCTTT
TRBV20-1	.	many	TRBJ2-1	CSADRSSYNEQFF	TGCAGTGCCGACAGGAGCTCCTACAATGAGCAGTTCTTC